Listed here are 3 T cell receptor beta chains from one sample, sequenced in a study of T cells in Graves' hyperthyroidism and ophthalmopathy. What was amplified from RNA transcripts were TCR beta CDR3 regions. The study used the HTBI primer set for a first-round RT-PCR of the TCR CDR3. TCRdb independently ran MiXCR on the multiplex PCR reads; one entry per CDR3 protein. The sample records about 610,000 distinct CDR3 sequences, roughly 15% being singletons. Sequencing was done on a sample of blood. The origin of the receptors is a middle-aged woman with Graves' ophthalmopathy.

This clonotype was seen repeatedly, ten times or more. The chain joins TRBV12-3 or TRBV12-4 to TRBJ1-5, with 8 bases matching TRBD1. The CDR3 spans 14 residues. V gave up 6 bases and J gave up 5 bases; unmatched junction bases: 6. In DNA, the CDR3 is TGTGCCAGCAGGTCAGGGGGCTTGGATCAGCCCCAGCATTTT. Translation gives CASRSGGLDQPQHF.

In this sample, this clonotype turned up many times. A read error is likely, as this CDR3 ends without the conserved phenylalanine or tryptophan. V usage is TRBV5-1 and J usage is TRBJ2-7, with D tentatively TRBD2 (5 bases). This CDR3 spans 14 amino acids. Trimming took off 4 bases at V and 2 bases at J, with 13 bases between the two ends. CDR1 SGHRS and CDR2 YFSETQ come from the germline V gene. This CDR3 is CASSPQDGTYEQYL. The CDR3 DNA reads TGCGCCAGCAGCCCTCAAGACGGGACCTACGAGCAGTACCTC.

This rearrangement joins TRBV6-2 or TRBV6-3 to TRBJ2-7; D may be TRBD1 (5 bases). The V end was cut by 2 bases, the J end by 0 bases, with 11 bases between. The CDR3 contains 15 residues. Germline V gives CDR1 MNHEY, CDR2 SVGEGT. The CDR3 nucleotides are TGTGCCAGCAGTTACGCAGGGCCCAGCTCCTACGAGCAGTACTTC. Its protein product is CASSYAGPSSYEQYF.